These 14 T cell receptor beta chains originate from one sample sequenced in a study of lung T cells in sarcoidosis with Löfgren's syndrome. TCRdb processed the reads anew with MiXCR; each CDR3 protein has one entry. Of 58,000 or so distinct CDR3 sequences in the sample, about 20% were seen once. Sample: CD4+ T cells from PBMCs. These receptors were collected from a human donor with sarcoidosis (Löfgren's syndrome or another form), or a control subject (not recorded which).

This clonotype came up many times. The rearrangement uses TRBV20-1 and TRBJ2-3; the D gene is possibly TRBD2 (6 bases). CDR3 size: 15 residues. Germline V gene lookup returns CDR1 DFQATT and CDR2 SNEGSKA (reference sequence). V lost 2 bases to trimming and J lost 6 bases, with 18 bases between them. The CDR3 bases are TGCAGTGCTAGAAAGGGGACTTTCGAGGGGGATACGCAGTATTTT. It translates to CSARKGTFEGDTQYF.

This clonotype was recorded a few times. The chain uses TRBV5-1 and TRBJ2-1; tentatively, D is TRBD2 (5 bases). The ends were cut back, 3 bases at V and 10 bases at J, with 17 bases in the middle. There are 14 residues in the CDR3. Germline CDR1 SGHRS, CDR2 YFSETQ. CDR3 sequence: CASSSHPGGLEQFF. Here the CDR3 DNA reads TGCGCCAGCAGCTCCCACCCCGGCGGGCTGGAGCAGTTCTTC. Combining the CDR3 with reference TRBV5-1 and TRBJ2-1 gives the whole variable domain KAGVTQTPRYLIKTRGQQVTLSCSPISGHRSVSWYQQTPGQGLQFLFEYFSETQRNKGNFPGRFSGRQFSNSRSEMNVSTLELGDSALYLCASSSHPGGLEQFFGPGTRLTVL.

The table lists this clonotype with many counts. This chain connects TRBV7-2 to TRBJ2-3; D is possibly TRBD2 (7 bases). CDR1 and CDR2 (germline): SGHTA, FQGNSA. The V gene lost 1 base and the J gene lost 1 base, with 9 bases spanning the gap. There are 15 residues in the CDR3. CDR3 nucleotide sequence: TGTGCCAGCAGCTTAGTAGGGGGGGGCACAGATACGCAGTATTTT. Residues: CASSLVGGGTDTQYF.

This clonotype turned up a few times. This chain joins TRBV4-1 and TRBJ1-1, with a weak D call TRBD1 (5 bases). The CDR3 runs to 13 residues. Trimming took off 0 bases at V and 5 bases at J, with 7 bases between the two ends. In germline, CDR1 is MGHRA, CDR2 YSYEKL. CDR3 protein: CASSQDRETEAFF. In nucleotides, the CDR3 is TGCGCCAGCAGCCAAGACAGGGAAACTGAAGCTTTCTTT.

This clonotype was counted at least ten times. V usage is TRBV20-1 and J usage is TRBJ1-4, with D tentatively TRBD1 (6 bases). CDR1 and CDR2 (germline): DFQATT, SNEGSKA (reference sequence). Trimming left V 6 bases short and J 0 bases short, with 14 bases between. The CDR3 runs 15 residues. The CDR3 region is CSAEGESATNEKLFF. CDR3 coding DNA: TGCAGTGCCGAGGGGGAATCTGCAACTAATGAAAAACTGTTTTTT.

This clonotype was seen many times. V is TRBV6-1 and J is TRBJ2-4; 7 positions agree with TRBD1. The germline V gene encodes CDR1 MNHNS and CDR2 SASEGT. This CDR3 comprises 12 residues. V shed 7 bases and J 4 bases; nucleotides not matched to a gene: 1. The CDR3 nucleotides are TGTGCCAGCACGGACAGGAAAAACATTCAGTACTTC. This sequence encodes CASTDRKNIQYF.

This clonotype has ten or more counts. V usage is TRBV20-1 and J usage is TRBJ1-1; no clear D. The length of the CDR3 is 15 residues. Trimming stripped 0 bases from V and 1 base from J, with 12 bases between. Germline V gene sequence: CDR1 DFQATT, CDR2 SNEGSKA (reference sequence). The CDR3: CSARDAARTNTEAFF. In DNA form, the CDR3 reads TGCAGTGCTAGAGATGCGGCAAGGACGAACACTGAAGCTTTCTTT.

This clonotype appeared a few times. The chain has TRBV28 and TRBJ1-4; possible D gene TRBD1, 5 bases. Trimming cost V 7 bases and J 5 bases, with 8 bases left between them. CDR1 MDHEN and CDR2 SYDVKM come from the germline V gene. CDR3 length: 12 residues. In DNA, the CDR3 is TGTGCCAGCACCGGACAAAATGAAAAACTGTTTTTT. Protein: CASTGQNEKLFF.

This clonotype was counted many times. The CDR3 coding sequence is TGTGCCAGCAGCTTAACGGGGAGCACAGATACGCAGTATTTT. Its protein is CASSLTGSTDTQYF. The chain is built from TRBV11-2 and TRBJ2-3; the D gene is possibly TRBD2 (5 bases). Trimming cost V 2 bases and J 0 bases, with 6 bases left between them. Germline-derived CDR1 and CDR2 are SGHAT and FQNNGV. CDR3 length: 14 amino acids.

This chain uses TRBV3-1 with TRBJ1-1; D is undetermined. This CDR3 has 15 residues. CDR1 is LGHDT and CDR2 is YNNKEL in the germline V gene (reference sequence). Trimming removed 3 bases at V and 3 bases at J, with 14 bases between. Here the CDR3 DNA reads TGTGCCAGCAGCCAGGGTACTCCCGGGGACACTGAAGCTTTCTTT. This codes for CASSQGTPGDTEAFF.

A few counts support this clonotype. This chain connects TRBV19 to TRBJ1-3; 7 nucleotides agree with TRBD1. The CDR3 sequence is 15 residues long. V was clipped by 4 bases and J by 0 bases; unmatched bases: 3. Germline loops: CDR1 LNHDA, CDR2 SQIVND (reference sequence). CDR3 coding DNA: TGTGCCAGTAGTACGGACAGGAGCTCTGGAAACACCATATATTTT. It is translated as CASSTDRSSGNTIYF.

Of note for this clonotype: It may be a read error: a sequence one base away is much more abundant. The chain joins TRBV7-9 to TRBJ1-1; no reliable D call. This CDR3 region has 13 residues. Germline-derived CDR1 and CDR2 are SEHNR and FQNEAQ (reference sequence). The CDR3 DNA sequence: TGTGCCAACAGCTCCAACATGAACACTGAAGCTTTCTTT. Translated: CANSSNMNTEAFF.

This clonotype was found many times. As DNA, the CDR3 is TGTGCCAGCGCGAGGACATGGAACACCGGGGAGCTGTTTTTT. The encoded protein is CASARTWNTGELFF. V and J are TRBV6-1 and TRBJ2-2; possibly TRBD1 for D (5 bases). Germline V gives CDR1 MNHNS, CDR2 SASEGT. This CDR3 region has 14 residues. V was shortened by 8 bases and J by 1 base, with 11 bases between the two germline ends.

This sequence joins TRBV18 and TRBJ1-5; D gene uncertain. CDR3 size: 14 residues. The V end lost 3 bases, the J end lost 4 bases, and 10 bases lay between the germline ends. Germline loops: CDR1 KGHSH, CDR2 LQKENI. CDR3 DNA: TGTGCCAGCTCACCGACCCTGCGGAATCAGCCCCAGCATTTT. Its translation: CASSPTLRNQPQHF.